These 12 T cell receptor beta chains originate from one sample sequenced in a study of blood T cell repertoires in COVID-19. Clones were sequenced by immunoSEQ multiplex PCR, and TCRdb holds only the in-frame ones, with some missing. The sample has 160,000 or so clones, roughly 80% seen once; the top ten hold around 5.3%. Source material: PBMCs or T cells enriched from blood (not recorded which). These TCRs come from a woman between 40 and 50 years old with acute COVID-19.

This clone was seen just once. The chain has TRBV6-5 and TRBJ2-1; D is perhaps TRBD2 (7 bases). This CDR3 comprises 14 residues. V was trimmed by 0 bases and J by 7 bases, leaving 10 bases between them. CDR1 and CDR2 from the germline V gene are MNHEY and SVGAGI. The DNA for the CDR3 is TGTGCCAGCAGTTACTCCGGGGGGCGAAATGAGCAGTTCTTC. Amino acid sequence: CASSYSGGRNEQFF.

The chain links TRBV19 to TRBJ2-1; D is undetermined. Germline V gene sequence: CDR1 LNHDA, CDR2 SQIVND (reference sequence). The CDR3 totals 14 residues. Between the trimmed V and J ends, which lost 10 bases and 7 bases, there was a span of 20 bases. The CDR3 DNA is TGTGCCACCTCTCTTCGTAACCGTGAGAATGAGCAGTTCTTC. Residues: CATSLRNRENEQFF.

The chain recombines TRBV30 with TRBJ2-3; weak D call: TRBD2 (7 bases). The CDR3 has 16 amino acids. The germline V and J ends were trimmed by 0 bases and 0 bases, with 13 bases remaining between them. CDR1 is GTSNPN, CDR2 SVGIG, per germline (reference sequence). The CDR3 loop is CAWSVGAGASTDTQYF. CDR3 DNA sequence: TGTGCCTGGAGTGTGGGGGCGGGAGCTAGCACAGATACGCAGTATTTT.

This clone occurred once. The CDR3 DNA is TGTGCCCTGGCCCAAGGGGCGGACACTGAAGCTTTCTTT. Translated, it gives CALAQGADTEAFF. The V call is TRBV21-1, the J call TRBJ1-1; the DNA was not compared with TRBD1, the D call given in the table. TRBV21-1 is termed a pseudogene. This CDR3 is 13 amino acids long.

The chain employs TRBV6-6 and TRBJ1-3; D remains unclear. Germline V gene data show CDR1 as MNHNY and CDR2 as SVGAGI (reference sequence). The ends were cut back, 6 bases at V and 3 bases at J, with 9 bases in the middle. The CDR3 contains 13 residues. CDR3 nucleotide sequence: TGTGCCAGCAGACCCGGTGGTGGAAACACCATATATTTT. This encodes CASRPGGGNTIYF.

This clone was observed once. In DNA form, the CDR3 reads TGTGCCAGCAGCCAAGCGGACACCGCCGGGGAGCTGTTTTTT. Protein sequence: CASSQADTAGELFF. The chain has TRBV3-1 (or the pseudogene TRBV3-2) and TRBJ2-2; D is perhaps TRBD1 (5 bases). V was trimmed by 1 base and J by 6 bases, leaving 9 bases between them. The CDR3 loop spans 14 amino acids. Germline CDR1 is LGHDT and CDR2 is YNNKEL (reference sequence).

V usage is TRBV7-9 and J usage is TRBJ1-1; TRBD1 agrees at 8 bases. From germline, CDR1 is SEHNR and CDR2 FQNEAQ (reference sequence). This CDR3 has 15 amino acids. V dropped 5 bases and J dropped 5; count of bases not matched to a gene: 10. This CDR3 is CASSTIQGENTEAFF. Written as DNA, the CDR3 is TGTGCCAGCAGCACTATACAGGGGGAGAATACTGAAGCTTTCTTT.

In regard to this clone: Germline is not matched at one junction end, which may reflect a read error. V is TRBV7-3 and J is TRBJ1-1; D remains ambiguous. The CDR3 is 13 amino acids. The germline V gene encodes CDR1 SGHTA and CDR2 FQGTGA. This CDR3 is CASSSTRNSEAFF. The CDR3 nucleotides read TGTGCCAGCAGCTCGACAAGGAACAGTGAAGCTTTCTTT.

The rearrangement joins TRBV5-1 to TRBJ2-5; 11 positions agree with TRBD1. The length of the CDR3 is 15 residues. V trimming: 5 bases; J trimming: 4 bases; junction bases outside the gene matches: 7. CDR1 and CDR2 from the germline V gene are SGHRS and YFSETQ. The CDR3 DNA is TGCGCCAGCAGTTCCCCGGGACAGGGGGGAGAGACCCAGTACTTC. This codes for CASSSPGQGGETQYF.

On this clone: An end of the junction does not agree with germline; a read error may underlie this. The chain carries TRBV7-7 and TRBJ2-1, with 11 bases lining up with TRBD2. The germline gives CDR1 SSHAT, CDR2 FNYEAQ (reference sequence). This CDR3 has 15 residues. The CDR3 sequence: CASSPLAGVSIEQFF. In nucleotides, the CDR3 is TGTGCTAGCAGCCCACTAGCGGGAGTTAGTATTGAGCAGTTCTTC.

This sequence joins TRBV5-1 and TRBJ1-3; D uncertain. The CDR3 has 16 amino acids. In germline, CDR1 is SGHRS, CDR2 YFSETQ. The V gene lost 0 bases and the J gene lost 0 bases, with 10 bases spanning the gap. The CDR3 reads CASSLGSWFSGNTIYF. DNA of the CDR3: TGCGCCAGCAGCTTGGGAAGCTGGTTCTCTGGAAACACCATATATTTT.

The chain recombines TRBV5-8 with TRBJ2-3; 9 positions match TRBD2. CDR3 size: 16 residues. CDR1 is SGHTS, CDR2 YDEGEE, per germline. Trimming at V came to 4 bases and at J to 0 bases, leaving 6 bases not matched to a gene. The DNA of the CDR3 is TGTGCCAGCAGCAGTAGACTAGCGGCTAGCACAGATACGCAGTATTTT. This sequence encodes CASSSRLAASTDTQYF.